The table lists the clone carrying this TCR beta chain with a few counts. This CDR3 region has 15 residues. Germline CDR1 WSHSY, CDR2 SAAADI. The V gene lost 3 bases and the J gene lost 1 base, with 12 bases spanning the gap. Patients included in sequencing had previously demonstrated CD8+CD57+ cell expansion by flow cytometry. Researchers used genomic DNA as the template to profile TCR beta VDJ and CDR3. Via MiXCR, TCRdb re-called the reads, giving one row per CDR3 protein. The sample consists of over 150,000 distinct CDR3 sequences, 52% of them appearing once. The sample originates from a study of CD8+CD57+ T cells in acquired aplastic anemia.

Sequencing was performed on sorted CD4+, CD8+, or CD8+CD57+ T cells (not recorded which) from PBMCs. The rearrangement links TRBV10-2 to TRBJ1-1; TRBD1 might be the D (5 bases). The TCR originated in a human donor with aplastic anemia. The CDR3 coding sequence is TGCGCCAGCAGTGATATCAGGGAGCGGAACACTGAAGCTTTCTTT. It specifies CASSDIRERNTEAFF.